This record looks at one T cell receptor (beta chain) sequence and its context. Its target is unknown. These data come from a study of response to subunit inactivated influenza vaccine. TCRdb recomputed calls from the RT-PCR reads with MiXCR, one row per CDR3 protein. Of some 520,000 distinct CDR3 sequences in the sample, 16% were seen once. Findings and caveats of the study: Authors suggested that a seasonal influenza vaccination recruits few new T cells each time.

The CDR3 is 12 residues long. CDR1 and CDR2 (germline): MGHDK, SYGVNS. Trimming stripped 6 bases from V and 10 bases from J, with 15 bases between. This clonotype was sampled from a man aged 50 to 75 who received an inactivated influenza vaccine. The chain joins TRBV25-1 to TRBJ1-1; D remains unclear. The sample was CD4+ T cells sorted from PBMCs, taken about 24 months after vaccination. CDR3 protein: CASSQAGWIAFF. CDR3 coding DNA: TGTGCCAGCAGCCAGGCAGGTTGGATAGCTTTCTTT.